This T cell receptor beta chain was sequenced for a study of blood T cell repertoires in COVID-19. The wider study: The United States, Italy and Spain supplied acute and convalescent COVID-19 samples.

V shed 2 bases and J shed 7 bases, with 12 bases lying between them. This CDR3 comprises 14 residues. Germline values: CDR1 KGHSH, CDR2 LQKENI. Method: immunoSEQ multiplex PCR; TCRdb's copy keeps in-frame clones and lacks some. The sample contains about 30,000 clones, about 88% of which appear only once. The TCR was taken from a human donor in a cohort sampled during active COVID-19. The donor label of this sample is uncertain. The chain is built from TRBV18 and TRBJ2-1; D gene uncertain. Material for sequencing was peripheral blood. Here the CDR3 reads CASSPIAGLNEQFF. In DNA, the CDR3 is TGTGCCAGCTCACCAATCGCAGGCCTTAATGAGCAGTTCTTC.